This section outlines one T cell receptor (beta chain) sequence together with its context. These data come from a study of T-cell reconstitution after alpha-beta-depleted transplantation in children. Germline-derived CDR1 and CDR2 are ENHRY and SYGVKD. Trimming took 4 bases from V and 3 from J; bases not matched to a gene: 7. The CDR3 consists of 15 residues. The authors prepared the TCRbeta library with unique molecular identifiers. TCRdb reprocessed the PCR reads via MiXCR and lists one record per CDR3 protein. The sample yields over 550,000 distinct CDR3 sequences, over 9.5% seen once. This sequence joins TRBV10-3 and TRBJ2-3, with 7 bases lining up with TRBD2. Sample: PBMCs from the stem cell graft donor, taken from the stem cell graft. This clonotype was obtained from a human donor who donated a stem cell graft to a child with acute myeloid leukemia. As DNA, the CDR3 is TGTGCCATCAGTGGGGAAGCGGGATTGACAGATACGCAGTATTTT. This sequence encodes CAISGEAGLTDTQYF.